This entry lists 24 T cell receptor beta chains sequenced from one sample in a study of T cells in localized non-small cell lung cancer. Some clones are missing from TCRdb's copy, which holds only in-frame ones; the method was immunoSEQ multiplex PCR. The sample has about 75,000 clones, approximately 80% seen once. Here the sequenced sample was peripheral blood, taken before any cancer treatment. Receptors originate from a female donor at least 60 years old with stage I lung adenocarcinoma.

The chain recombines TRBV7-9 with TRBJ2-7; 7 bases map to TRBD1. The length of the CDR3 is 13 residues. The junction had 2 bases not matched to a gene; V was cut back by 4 bases and J by 2 bases. Germline V gene lookup returns CDR1 SEHNR and CDR2 FQNEAQ (reference sequence). CDR3 region: CASSWGTAYEQYF. CDR3 DNA: TGTGCCAGCAGCTGGGGGACAGCCTACGAGCAGTACTTC.

The chain couples TRBV7-2 to TRBJ1-1, with D perhaps matching TRBD1 (5 bases). From germline, CDR1 is SGHTA and CDR2 FQGNSA. The V end was cut by 5 bases, the J end by 2 bases, with 15 bases between. The CDR3 is 15 amino acids. In nucleotides, the CDR3 is TGTGCCAGCAGCCGCTCCTCCAGGGTCAACACTGAAGCTTTCTTT. Translated, it gives CASSRSSRVNTEAFF.

The chain employs TRBV5-4 and TRBJ2-5; D ambiguous. Germline CDR1 SGHNT, CDR2 YYREEE (reference sequence). This CDR3 is 13 amino acids long. The V and J ends lost 2 bases and 2 bases respectively, with 7 bases between them. CDR3 coding DNA: TGTGCCAGCAGCTTCCCCGATCAAGAGACCCAGTACTTC. Its protein product is CASSFPDQETQYF.

This clone was seen once. CDR3 sequence (DNA): TGTGCCAGCAGGAAGGGACATACAACTAATGAAAAACTGTTTTTT. Protein product: CASRKGHTTNEKLFF. The chain carries TRBV9 and TRBJ1-4; D possibly corresponds to TRBD1 (6 bases). CDR3 size: 15 residues. The germline V and J ends were trimmed by 5 bases and 0 bases, with 11 bases remaining between them. Germline V gives CDR1 SGDLS, CDR2 YYNGEE. The whole variable domain, remainder taken from reference TRBV9 and TRBJ1-4, is DSGVTQTPKHLITATGQRVTLRCSPRSGDLSVYWYQQSLDQGLQFLIQYYNGEERAKGNILERFSAQQFPDLHSELNLSSLELGDSALYFCASRKGHTTNEKLFFGSGTQLSVL.

The V call is TRBV9, the J call TRBJ1-3; TRBD1 matches at 7 bases. Trimming at V came to 0 bases and at J to 2 bases, leaving 11 bases not matched to a gene. The CDR3 extends over 18 amino acids. Germline loops: CDR1 SGDLS, CDR2 YYNGEE. CDR3 loop: CASSVGGAPGQAGNTIYF. The CDR3 region has the DNA TGTGCCAGCAGCGTAGGTGGAGCCCCCGGACAGGCTGGAAACACCATATATTTT. The variable domain in full, with the rest retrieved from reference TRBV9 and TRBJ1-3, is DSGVTQTPKHLITATGQRVTLRCSPRSGDLSVYWYQQSLDQGLQFLIQYYNGEERAKGNILERFSAQQFPDLHSELNLSSLELGDSALYFCASSVGGAPGQAGNTIYFGEGSWLTVV.

The V gene is TRBV29-1, the J gene TRBJ1-1; unclear D gene. Germline assignment: CDR1 SQVTM and CDR2 ANQGSEA. The CDR3 runs to 12 residues. V was clipped by 4 bases and J by 1 base, with 7 bases between them. The CDR3 bases are TGCAGCGTTGTGGCAGGGAACACTGAAGCTTTCTTT. Translation: CSVVAGNTEAFF.

The rearrangement links TRBV4-1 to TRBJ1-1; 8 nucleotides align to TRBD1. The CDR3 consists of 13 residues. Per germline, CDR1 MGHRA and CDR2 YSYEKL. The J segment lost 5 bases and the V segment lost 7 bases, leaving 6 bases of the junction unmatched. This CDR3 reads CASKTGGKTEAFF. CDR3 nucleotide sequence: TGCGCCAGCAAAACAGGGGGAAAGACTGAAGCTTTCTTT.

This clone was observed once. The chain recombines TRBV7-8 with TRBJ1-2, with 7 nucleotides matching TRBD1. Germline V gene lookup returns CDR1 SGHVS and CDR2 FQNEAQ. With 5 bases clipped from V and 4 bases from J, the junction kept 10 bases outside the gene matches. The CDR3 has 15 residues. CDR3 sequence (DNA): TGTGCCAGCAGCGCCGACACAGGGGAGGGCTATGGCTACACCTTC. Its protein is CASSADTGEGYGYTF.

This rearrangement joins TRBV4-3 to TRBJ2-7; 10 bases align to TRBD1. This CDR3 is built from 14 residues. The V and J ends lost 4 bases and 7 bases, in that order; junction bases with no gene match: 7. Germline V CDR1 and CDR2: LGHNA, YSLEER. The CDR3 reads CASSPGTGVFEQYF. CDR3 in DNA: TGCGCCAGCAGCCCCGGGACAGGGGTTTTTGAGCAGTACTTC.

The chain recombines TRBV4-2 with TRBJ2-2; 11 nucleotides line up with TRBD2. Germline CDR1 and CDR2: LGHNA and YNFKEQ. This CDR3 has 19 amino acids. V gave up 0 bases and J gave up 0 bases; unmatched junction bases: 6. For the CDR3, the DNA is TGTGCCAGCAGCCAAGATCGGACTAGCGGGCCGACGAACACCGGGGAGCTGTTTTTT. Residues: CASSQDRTSGPTNTGELFF.

The chain is built from TRBV10-3 and TRBJ1-2; D might be TRBD1 (6 bases). The CDR3 is 15 residues long. From germline, CDR1 is ENHRY and CDR2 SYGVKD. The V gene lost 3 bases and the J gene lost 1 base, with 12 bases spanning the gap. The CDR3 loop is CAISESGGGNYGYTF. CDR3 bases: TGTGCCATCAGTGAATCCGGAGGGGGTAACTATGGCTACACCTTC.

J is TRBJ1-4 and V is TRBV30; 11 bases match TRBD1. CDR1 is GTSNPN, CDR2 SVGIG, per germline (reference sequence). With 6 bases clipped from V and 7 bases from J, the junction kept 4 bases outside the gene matches. CDR3 length: 13 residues. The CDR3 is CACGGQGGEKLFF. The CDR3 DNA reads as TGTGCCTGTGGGGGACAGGGGGGTGAAAAACTGTTTTTT.

The sample holds a few counts of this clone. The V and J genes are TRBV6-1 and TRBJ1-1; D is unclear. The V gene lost 2 bases and the J gene lost 4 bases, with 14 bases spanning the gap. The length of the CDR3 is 15 residues. Germline lookup yields CDR1 MNHNS and CDR2 SASEGT. This CDR3 is CASSERRLAPTEAFF. The CDR3 DNA reads TGTGCCAGCAGTGAAAGAAGGCTCGCCCCCACTGAAGCTTTCTTT.

V is TRBV19 and J is TRBJ1-1; D possibly corresponds to TRBD1 (6 bases). V was cut by 2 bases and J by 5 bases, with 12 bases left in between. The germline V gene has CDR1 LNHDA and CDR2 SQIVND (reference sequence). The CDR3 runs 14 residues. CDR3 sequence reads: CASSIQGSRTEAFF. DNA of the CDR3: TGTGCCAGTAGTATACAGGGGTCAAGGACTGAAGCTTTCTTT. Full variable domain (outside the CDR3, taken from reference TRBV19 and TRBJ1-1): DGGITQSPKYLFRKEGQNVTLSCEQNLNHDAMYWYRQDPGQGLRLIYYSQIVNDFQKGDIAEGYSVSREKKESFPLTVTSAQKNPTAFYLCASSIQGSRTEAFFGQGTRLTVV.

The rearrangement links TRBV5-1 to TRBJ1-1; TRBD1 agrees at 11 bases. Germline loops: CDR1 SGHRS, CDR2 YFSETQ. This CDR3 contains 18 residues. V shed 2 bases and J 2 bases; nucleotides not matched to a gene: 11. As DNA, the CDR3 is TGCGCCAGCAGCTTCTGGACAGGGGGCTCTACCTTTAACACTGAAGCTTTCTTT. Its protein is CASSFWTGGSTFNTEAFF.

The V call is TRBV7-2, the J call TRBJ2-2, with D perhaps matching TRBD1 (6 bases). The CDR3 runs 14 residues. From germline, CDR1 is SGHTA and CDR2 FQGNSA. Trimming cost V 9 bases and J 6 bases, with 17 bases left between them. The CDR3 nucleotides are TGTGCCAGTCAATTTGACAGGATCGCCGGGGAGCTGTTTTTT. Translation: CASQFDRIAGELFF. Full variable domain (remainder filled in from reference TRBV7-2 and TRBJ2-2): GAGVSQSPSNKVTEKGKDVELRCDPISGHTALYWYRQSLGQGLEFLIYFQGNSAPDKSGLPSDRFSAERTGGSVSTLTIQRTQQEDSAVYLCASQFDRIAGELFFGEGSRLTVL.

The chain has TRBV5-1 and TRBJ2-5, with 10 bases identical to TRBD1. Germline values: CDR1 SGHRS, CDR2 YFSETQ. V gave up 4 bases and J gave up 6 bases; unmatched junction bases: 15. This CDR3 contains 17 residues. This CDR3 is CASSLLTDRGSRKTQYF. The CDR3 nucleotides read TGCGCCAGCAGCCTCTTAACGGACAGGGGGAGTAGGAAGACCCAGTACTTC.

V and J are TRBV5-1 and TRBJ1-1; D may be TRBD1 (5 bases). Trimming pared 5 bases from V and 4 bases from J, leaving 18 bases between. Germline CDR1 and CDR2: SGHRS and YFSETQ. There are 15 residues in the CDR3. The CDR3 is CASRTTPGGSTEAFF. The CDR3 DNA reads TGCGCCAGCAGGACCACCCCTGGGGGGAGCACTGAAGCTTTCTTT.

The gene calls are TRBV27 and TRBJ2-7, with a weak D call TRBD2 (7 bases). Germline CDR1 MNHEY, CDR2 SMNVEV (reference sequence). The length of the CDR3 is 14 residues. Trimming pared 3 bases from V and 5 bases from J, leaving 14 bases between. In nucleotides, the CDR3 is TGTGCCAGCAGTTTTCGGGGGGCGGTGGACGAGCAGTACTTC. It yields the protein CASSFRGAVDEQYF.

CDR3 sequence (DNA): TGTGCCAGTAGTATGGGGGGGACAGGGGGCCGCGCAGATACGCAGTATTTT. Its protein is CASSMGGTGGRADTQYF. The V gene is TRBV19, the J gene TRBJ2-3; 12 bases fit TRBD1. Germline V gene data show CDR1 as LNHDA and CDR2 as SQIVND (reference sequence). The CDR3 has 17 residues. The V and J ends lost 3 bases and 4 bases, in that order; junction bases with no gene match: 8.

This clone was observed a handful of times. The chain combines TRBV10-3 with TRBJ2-1; 9 nucleotides agree with TRBD2. This CDR3 spans 16 amino acids. Germline assignment: CDR1 ENHRY and CDR2 SYGVKD. The ends lost 7 bases at V and 0 bases at J; junction bases unmatched: 7. CDR3 amino acids: CAITLTSGSSYNEQFF. CDR3 sequence (DNA): TGTGCCATCACCCTGACTAGCGGAAGCTCCTACAATGAGCAGTTCTTC.

The rearrangement links TRBV19 to TRBJ1-5; D unresolved. Trimming shortened V by 1 base and J by 8 bases, and 9 bases separated the two germline ends. The CDR3 is 13 amino acids. The V gene's germline CDR1 is LNHDA and CDR2 SQIVND (reference sequence). CDR3: CASSIVVKEPQHF. CDR3 bases: TGTGCCAGTAGTATAGTGGTCAAGGAGCCCCAGCATTTT.

The J gene is TRBJ2-4, the V gene TRBV30, with D perhaps matching TRBD2 (6 bases). Germline V gives CDR1 GTSNPN, CDR2 SVGIG (reference sequence). The germline V and J ends were trimmed by 1 base and 1 base, with 20 bases remaining between them. The CDR3 runs 18 residues. The CDR3 DNA sequence: TGTGCCTGGAGTGCACCCCTCGGAGGGAGAGGTGCCAAAAACATTCAGTACTTC. This translates into CAWSAPLGGRGAKNIQYF.

The chain has TRBV5-1 and TRBJ2-7; TRBD2 might be the D (6 bases). Trimming pared 3 bases from V and 6 bases from J, leaving 16 bases between. The CDR3 has 14 amino acids. Germline CDR1 and CDR2: SGHRS and YFSETQ. The CDR3 bases are TGCGCCAGCAGCTCTGGCCGGGACTCCAGCGAGCAGTACTTC. This codes for CASSSGRDSSEQYF. The entire variable domain, with the rest obtained from reference TRBV5-1 and TRBJ2-7, is as follows: KAGVTQTPRYLIKTRGQQVTLSCSPISGHRSVSWYQQTPGQGLQFLFEYFSETQRNKGNFPGRFSGRQFSNSRSEMNVSTLELGDSALYLCASSSGRDSSEQYFGPGTRLTVT.